This T cell receptor beta chain was captured by sequencing in a study of patients and donors after allogeneic stem cell transplantation. TCRdb redid the calling of the RT-PCR reads with MiXCR, one entry per CDR3 protein. The sample contains about a million distinct CDR3 sequences, over 15% of which appear only once. Trimming removed 0 bases at V and 9 bases at J, with 24 bases between. The CDR3 is 18 amino acids. Germline V gene sequence: CDR1 MNHEY, CDR2 SVGAGI. V and J are TRBV6-5 and TRBJ2-1; D possibly corresponds to TRBD1 (6 bases). The TCR comes from a human donor who was either an allogeneic HSCT recipient or a stem cell or donor lymphocyte infusion donor (not recorded which). It is not recorded whose cells these are; they may come from a transplant donor. Material: blood, either unsorted or a sorted T cell fraction (not recorded which). The CDR3 DNA is TGTGCCAGCAGTTACTCGAATAAGCGACAGGTAAAGTTCGGTGAGCAGTTCTTC. Protein: CASSYSNKRQVKFGEQFF.